This T cell receptor (beta chain) comes out of a study of blood T cells in healthy people across ages. Across the study: About one barcoded TCR beta cDNA was captured per two T cells.

A second roughly 6 to 11 cycle PCR used barcoded and J-beta primers. Every single cDNA molecule received a tag from a template-switch adaptor with 12 random nucleotides. Each of the samples gave a minimum of 2.5 million paired-end reads that contained CDR3. In TCRdb, the 5' RACE reads were re-called with MiXCR into one record per CDR3 protein. The top ten hold more than 6% of the sample, which has about 1.7 million distinct CDR3 sequences, roughly 30% seen once. This clonotype has more than one count but fewer than ten. Each sample yielded at least 6 million isolated PBMCs. This CDR3 contains 17 residues. The ends lost 3 bases at V and 2 bases at J; junction bases unmatched: 11. CDR1 and CDR2 (germline): SGHRS, YFSETQ.

The sequence came from a woman aged 25-40 years in good health. Sequences were obtained from blood. The J gene is TRBJ2-3, the V gene TRBV5-1; 8 bases align to TRBD2. In DNA, the CDR3 is TGCGCCAGCAGCTCCCAAACGATACTAGCGGTCACAGATACGCAGTATTTT. Amino acids: CASSSQTILAVTDTQYF.